The entry below gives a single TCR beta chain sequence along with its context. Antigen unknown. This sample was included in a study of OX40 agonist ivuxolimab in advanced cancers. Overall study context: An agonistic anti-OX40 (CD134) antibody, ivuxolimab, was used to treat the patients. Two cutaneous melanoma patients and one hepatocellular carcinoma patient, three in all, had partial responses. Findings and caveats of the study: There was clonal expansion of CD4+ and CD8+ blood T cells by week 6 at 0.1 to 3.0 mg/kg.

This CDR3 spans 13 amino acids. Germline V gene lookup returns CDR1 SQVTM and CDR2 ANQGSEA. Trimming cost V 7 bases and J 4 bases, with 16 bases left between them. Some clones are missing from TCRdb's copy, which holds only in-frame ones; the method was immunoSEQ multiplex PCR. The sample lists 65,000 to 100,000 clones, 88% occurring once. At baseline, cycle 4 day 1, and cycle 7 day 1, blood was sampled. The receptor was derived from an adult with an advanced solid tumor such as melanoma, head and neck, liver or kidney cancer. The chain combines TRBV29-1 with TRBJ1-1, with D possibly TRBD1 on 6 matching bases. The starting material was CD4+ or CD8+ T cells sorted from blood, obtained in a trial of the OX40 agonist ivuxolimab. The CDR3 loop is CSGRARGGTEAFF. In nucleotides, the CDR3 is TGCAGCGGCCGGGCAAGGGGGGGCACTGAAGCTTTCTTT.